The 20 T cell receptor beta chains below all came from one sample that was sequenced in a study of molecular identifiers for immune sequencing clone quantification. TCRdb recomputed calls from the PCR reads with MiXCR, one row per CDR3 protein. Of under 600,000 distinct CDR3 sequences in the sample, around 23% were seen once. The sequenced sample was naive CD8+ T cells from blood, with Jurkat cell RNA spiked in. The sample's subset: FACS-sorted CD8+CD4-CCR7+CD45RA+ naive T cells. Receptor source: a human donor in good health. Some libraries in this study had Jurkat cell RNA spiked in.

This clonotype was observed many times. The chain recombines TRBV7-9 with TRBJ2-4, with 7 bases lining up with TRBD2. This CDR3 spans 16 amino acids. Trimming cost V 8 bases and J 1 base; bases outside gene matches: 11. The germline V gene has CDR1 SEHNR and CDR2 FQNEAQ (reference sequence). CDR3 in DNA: TGTGCCAGCTCATCCGGGGGGAGTCTCGCCAAAAACATTCAGTACTTC. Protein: CASSSGGSLAKNIQYF. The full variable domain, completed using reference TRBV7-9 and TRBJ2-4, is DTGVSQNPRHKITKRGQNVTFRCDPISEHNRLYWYRQTLGQGPEFLTYFQNEAQLEKSRLLSDRFSAERPKGSFSTLEIQRTEQGDSAMYLCASSSGGSLAKNIQYFGAGTRLSVL.

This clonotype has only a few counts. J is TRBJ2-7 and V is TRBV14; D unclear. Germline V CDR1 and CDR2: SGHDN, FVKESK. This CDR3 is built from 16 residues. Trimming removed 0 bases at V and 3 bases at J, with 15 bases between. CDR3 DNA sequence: TGTGCCAGCAGCCAAGACGGGCCCCCGAGGTACTACGAGCAGTACTTC. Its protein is CASSQDGPPRYYEQYF.

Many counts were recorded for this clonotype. CDR3 amino acids: CASSLPGEAAFF. The CDR3 DNA reads as TGTGCCAGCAGCTTACCAGGGGAGGCGGCTTTCTTT. This sequence joins TRBV3-1 and TRBJ1-1, with D perhaps matching TRBD1 (6 bases). With 5 bases removed from V and 11 bases from J, the gap between germline ends came to 15 bases. Germline V gene sequence: CDR1 LGHDT, CDR2 YNNKEL (reference sequence). CDR3 length: 12 residues.

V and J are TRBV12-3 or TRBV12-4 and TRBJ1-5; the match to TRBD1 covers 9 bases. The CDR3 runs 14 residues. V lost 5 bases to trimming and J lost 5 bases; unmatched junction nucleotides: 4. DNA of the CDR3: TGTGCCAGCAGTAAGGACAGGGGTTATCAGCCCCAGCATTTT. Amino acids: CASSKDRGYQPQHF.

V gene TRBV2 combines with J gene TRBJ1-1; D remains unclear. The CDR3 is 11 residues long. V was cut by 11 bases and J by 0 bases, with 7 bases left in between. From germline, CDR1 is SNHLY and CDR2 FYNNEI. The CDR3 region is CAARMNTEAFF. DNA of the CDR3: TGTGCCGCGCGGATGAACACTGAAGCTTTCTTT.

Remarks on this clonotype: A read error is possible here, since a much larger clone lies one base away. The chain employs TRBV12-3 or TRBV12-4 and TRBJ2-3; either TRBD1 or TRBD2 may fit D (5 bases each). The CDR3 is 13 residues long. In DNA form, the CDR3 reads TGTGCCAGCAGTTTAATCGGGGCAGATACGCGGTATTTT. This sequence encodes CASSLIGADTRYF.

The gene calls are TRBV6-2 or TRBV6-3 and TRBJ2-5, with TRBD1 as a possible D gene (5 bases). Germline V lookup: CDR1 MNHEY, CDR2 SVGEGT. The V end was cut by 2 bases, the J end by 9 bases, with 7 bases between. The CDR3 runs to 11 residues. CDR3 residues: CASSYPGPQYF. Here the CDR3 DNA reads TGTGCCAGCAGTTACCCAGGGCCCCAGTACTTC.

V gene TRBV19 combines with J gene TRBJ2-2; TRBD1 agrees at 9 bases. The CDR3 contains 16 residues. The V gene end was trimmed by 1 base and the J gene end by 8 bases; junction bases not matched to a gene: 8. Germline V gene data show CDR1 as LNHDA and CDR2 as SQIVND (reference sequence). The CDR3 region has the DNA TGTGCCAGTAGTATAGTCCGGGACAGGGTTCGAGGGGAGCTGTTTTTT. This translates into CASSIVRDRVRGELFF. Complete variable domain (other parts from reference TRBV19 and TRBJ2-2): DGGITQSPKYLFRKEGQNVTLSCEQNLNHDAMYWYRQDPGQGLRLIYYSQIVNDFQKGDIAEGYSVSREKKESFPLTVTSAQKNPTAFYLCASSIVRDRVRGELFFGEGSRLTVL.

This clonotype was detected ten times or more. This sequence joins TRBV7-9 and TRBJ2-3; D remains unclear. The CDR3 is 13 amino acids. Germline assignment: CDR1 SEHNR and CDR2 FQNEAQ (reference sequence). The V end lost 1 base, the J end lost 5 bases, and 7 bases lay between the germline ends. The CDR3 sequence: CASSLGLGDTQYF. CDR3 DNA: TGTGCCAGCAGCTTAGGTTTAGGAGATACGCAGTATTTT.

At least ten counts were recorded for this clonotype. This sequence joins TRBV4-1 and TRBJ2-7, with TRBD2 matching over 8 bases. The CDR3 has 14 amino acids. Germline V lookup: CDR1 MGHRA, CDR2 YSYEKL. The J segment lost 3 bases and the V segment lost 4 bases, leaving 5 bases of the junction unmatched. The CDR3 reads CASSPKSGGYEQYF. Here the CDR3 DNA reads TGCGCCAGCAGCCCCAAAAGCGGGGGCTACGAGCAGTACTTC.

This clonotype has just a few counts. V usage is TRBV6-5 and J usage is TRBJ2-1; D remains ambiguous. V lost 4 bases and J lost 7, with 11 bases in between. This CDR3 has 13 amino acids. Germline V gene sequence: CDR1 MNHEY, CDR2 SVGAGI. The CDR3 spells CASSSDSRNEQFF. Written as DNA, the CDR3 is TGTGCCAGCAGTTCCGATAGCAGGAATGAGCAGTTCTTC.

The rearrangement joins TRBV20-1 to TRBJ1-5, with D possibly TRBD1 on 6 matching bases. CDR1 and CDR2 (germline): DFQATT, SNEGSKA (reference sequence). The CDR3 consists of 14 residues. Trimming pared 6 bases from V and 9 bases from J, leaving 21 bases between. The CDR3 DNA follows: TGCAGTGCCTCGAGGGGGGGCAGGCCAAGGCCCCAGCATTTT. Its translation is CSASRGGRPRPQHF.

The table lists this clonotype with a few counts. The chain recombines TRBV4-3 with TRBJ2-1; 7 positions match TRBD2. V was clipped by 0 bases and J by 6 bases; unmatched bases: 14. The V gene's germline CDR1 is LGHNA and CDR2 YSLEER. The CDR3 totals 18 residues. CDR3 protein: CASSQDFSSGEWGNEQFF. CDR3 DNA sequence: TGCGCCAGCAGCCAAGATTTTTCGAGCGGGGAATGGGGCAATGAGCAGTTCTTC.

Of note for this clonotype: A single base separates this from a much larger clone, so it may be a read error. As DNA, the CDR3 is TGTGCCAGCAGCTTTCGGTTCTCGATGCTGGTGGACGTGCAGTACTTC. This translates into CASSFRFSMLVDVQYF. The rearrangement uses TRBV7-8 and TRBJ2-7, with unresolved D. V was cut by 3 bases and J by 9 bases, with 24 bases left in between. This CDR3 has 16 residues. Germline CDR1 reads SGHVS; CDR2 reads FQNEAQ.

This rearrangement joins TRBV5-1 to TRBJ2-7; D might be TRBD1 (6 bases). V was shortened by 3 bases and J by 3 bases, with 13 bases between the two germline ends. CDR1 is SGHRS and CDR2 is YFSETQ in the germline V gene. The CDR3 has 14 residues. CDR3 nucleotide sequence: TGCGCCAGCAGCTCCGGGGCAGGGGTCTACGAGCAGTACTTC. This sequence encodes CASSSGAGVYEQYF. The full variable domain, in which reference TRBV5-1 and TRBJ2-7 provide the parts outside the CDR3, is KAGVTQTPRYLIKTRGQQVTLSCSPISGHRSVSWYQQTPGQGLQFLFEYFSETQRNKGNFPGRFSGRQFSNSRSEMNVSTLELGDSALYLCASSSGAGVYEQYFGPGTRLTVT.

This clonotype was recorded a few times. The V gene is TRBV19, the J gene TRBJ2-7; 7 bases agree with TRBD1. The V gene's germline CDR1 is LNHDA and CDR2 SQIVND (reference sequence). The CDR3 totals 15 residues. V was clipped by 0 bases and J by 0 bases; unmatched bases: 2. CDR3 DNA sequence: TGTGCCAGTAGTATAGAGGGGGACAGCTCCTACGAGCAGTACTTC. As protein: CASSIEGDSSYEQYF.

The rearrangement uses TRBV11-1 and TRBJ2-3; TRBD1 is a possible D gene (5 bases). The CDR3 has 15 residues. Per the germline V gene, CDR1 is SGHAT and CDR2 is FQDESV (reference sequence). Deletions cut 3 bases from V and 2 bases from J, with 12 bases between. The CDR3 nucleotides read TGTGCCAGCAGCTTTAGCAGGGTCCTCACAGATACGCAGTATTTT. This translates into CASSFSRVLTDTQYF. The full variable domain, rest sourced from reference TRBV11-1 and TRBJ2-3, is EAEVAQSPRYKITEKSQAVAFWCDPISGHATLYWYRQILGQGPELLVQFQDESVVDDSQLPKDRFSAERLKGVDSTLKIQPAELGDSAMYLCASSFSRVLTDTQYFGPGTRLTVL.

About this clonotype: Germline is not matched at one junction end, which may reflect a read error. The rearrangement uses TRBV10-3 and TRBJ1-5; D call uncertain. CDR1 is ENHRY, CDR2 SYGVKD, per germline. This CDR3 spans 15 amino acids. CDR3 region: CAISKSGYSNQPQHF. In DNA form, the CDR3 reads TGTGCCATCAGTAAGTCTGGGTATAGCAATCAGCCCCAGCATTTT.

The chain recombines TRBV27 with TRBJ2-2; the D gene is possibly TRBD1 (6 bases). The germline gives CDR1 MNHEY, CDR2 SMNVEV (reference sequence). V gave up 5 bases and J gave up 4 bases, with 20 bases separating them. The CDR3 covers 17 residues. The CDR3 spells CASSPLRGEHPTGELFF. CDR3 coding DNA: TGTGCCAGCAGTCCTCTCAGGGGCGAACACCCCACCGGGGAGCTGTTTTTT.

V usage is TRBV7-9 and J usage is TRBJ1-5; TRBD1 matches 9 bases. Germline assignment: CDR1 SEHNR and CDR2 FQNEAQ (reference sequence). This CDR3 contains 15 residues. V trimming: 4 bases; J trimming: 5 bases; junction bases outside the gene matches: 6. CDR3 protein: CASSSSTGGYQPQHF. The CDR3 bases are TGTGCCAGCAGCTCATCCACAGGGGGCTATCAGCCCCAGCATTTT.